This T cell receptor (beta chain) was recorded in a study of cytomegalovirus exposure and HLA in healthy donors. As for the study in general: About 79 million unique TCRs from HLA-typed donors were held in an early data release.

Findings of the study overall: The classifier, whose performance was assessed in both the original and validation cohorts, reportedly diagnosed cytomegalovirus status with high specificity and sensitivity.

From germline, CDR1 is SQVTM and CDR2 ANQGSEA. CDR3 length: 12 residues. Trimming took off 3 bases at V and 8 bases at J, with 12 bases between the two ends. It was with 60 Vbeta and 13 Jbeta primers that the PCR ran. Assay: immunoSEQ multiplex PCR; the TCRdb copy retains only in-frame clones and omits some. The table shows roughly 120,000 clones, with roughly 70% occurring only once. The sample holds one count of this clone. Its antigen is currently unknown. The TCR was taken from a woman aged 40 to 49 in good health and CMV-seropositive. Sequencing was carried out using PBMCs. The V and J genes are TRBV29-1 and TRBJ2-3; tentative D call: TRBD2 (5 bases). Here the CDR3 DNA reads TGCAGCGTTGACGGGCCTAGCTTTACGCAGTATTTT. Translating gives CSVDGPSFTQYF.